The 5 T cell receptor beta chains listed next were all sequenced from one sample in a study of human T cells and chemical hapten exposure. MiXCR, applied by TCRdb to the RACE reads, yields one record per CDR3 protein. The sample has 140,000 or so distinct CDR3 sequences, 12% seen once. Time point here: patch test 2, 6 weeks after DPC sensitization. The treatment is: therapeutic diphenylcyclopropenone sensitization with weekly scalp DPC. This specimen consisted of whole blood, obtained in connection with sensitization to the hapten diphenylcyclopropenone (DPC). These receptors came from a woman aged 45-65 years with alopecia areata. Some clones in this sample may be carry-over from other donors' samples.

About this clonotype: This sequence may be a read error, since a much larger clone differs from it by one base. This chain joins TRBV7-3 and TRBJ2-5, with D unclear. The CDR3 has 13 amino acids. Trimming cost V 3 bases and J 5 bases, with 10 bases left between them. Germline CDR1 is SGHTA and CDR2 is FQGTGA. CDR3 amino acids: CASSFCTTETQYF. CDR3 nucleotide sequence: TGTGCCAGCAGCTTTTGTACGACGGAGACCCAGTACTTC.

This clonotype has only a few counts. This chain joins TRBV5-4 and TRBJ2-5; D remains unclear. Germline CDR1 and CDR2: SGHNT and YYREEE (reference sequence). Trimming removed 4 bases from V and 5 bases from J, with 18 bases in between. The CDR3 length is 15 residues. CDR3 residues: CASSPESARAETQYF. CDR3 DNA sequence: TGTGCCAGCAGCCCAGAATCCGCTAGGGCGGAGACCCAGTACTTC. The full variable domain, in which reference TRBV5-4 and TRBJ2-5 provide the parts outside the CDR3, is ETGVTQSPTHLIKTRGQQVTLRCSSQSGHNTVSWYQQALGQGPQFIFQYYREEENGRGNFPPRFSGLQFPNYSSELNVNALELDDSALYLCASSPESARAETQYFGPGTRLLVL.

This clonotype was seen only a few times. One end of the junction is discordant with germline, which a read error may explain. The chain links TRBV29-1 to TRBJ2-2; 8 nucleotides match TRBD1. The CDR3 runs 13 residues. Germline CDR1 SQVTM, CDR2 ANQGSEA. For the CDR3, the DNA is TGCAGCGTTGGACAGGGGTACACCGGGGAGCTGCTTTTT. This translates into CSVGQGYTGELLF.

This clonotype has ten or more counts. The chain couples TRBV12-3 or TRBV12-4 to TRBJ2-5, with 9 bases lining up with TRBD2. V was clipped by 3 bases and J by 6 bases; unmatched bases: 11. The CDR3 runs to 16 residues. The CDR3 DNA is TGTGCCAGCAGTTTCGGTAGCCTAGCGGGAATTAAGACCCAGTACTTC. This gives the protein CASSFGSLAGIKTQYF.

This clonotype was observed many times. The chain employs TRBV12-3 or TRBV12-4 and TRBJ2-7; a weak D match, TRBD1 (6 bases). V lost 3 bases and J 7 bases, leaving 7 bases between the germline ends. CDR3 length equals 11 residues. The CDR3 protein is CASSFRGEQYF. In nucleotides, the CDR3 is TGTGCCAGCAGTTTTAGGGGGGAGCAGTACTTC.